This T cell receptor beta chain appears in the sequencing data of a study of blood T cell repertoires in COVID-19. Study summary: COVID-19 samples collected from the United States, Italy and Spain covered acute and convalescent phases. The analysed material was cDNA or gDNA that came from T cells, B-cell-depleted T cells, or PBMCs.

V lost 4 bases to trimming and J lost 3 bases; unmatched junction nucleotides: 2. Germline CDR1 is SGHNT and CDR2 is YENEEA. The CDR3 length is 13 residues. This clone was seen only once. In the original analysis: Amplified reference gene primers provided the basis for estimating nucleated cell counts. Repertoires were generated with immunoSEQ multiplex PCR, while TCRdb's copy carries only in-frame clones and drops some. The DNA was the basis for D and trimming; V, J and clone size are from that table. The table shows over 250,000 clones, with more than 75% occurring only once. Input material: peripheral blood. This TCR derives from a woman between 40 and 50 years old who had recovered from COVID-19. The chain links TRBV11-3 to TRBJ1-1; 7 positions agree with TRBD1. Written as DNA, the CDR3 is TGTGCCAGCAGCTACACAGGGGACACTGAAGCTTTCTTT. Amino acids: CASSYTGDTEAFF.